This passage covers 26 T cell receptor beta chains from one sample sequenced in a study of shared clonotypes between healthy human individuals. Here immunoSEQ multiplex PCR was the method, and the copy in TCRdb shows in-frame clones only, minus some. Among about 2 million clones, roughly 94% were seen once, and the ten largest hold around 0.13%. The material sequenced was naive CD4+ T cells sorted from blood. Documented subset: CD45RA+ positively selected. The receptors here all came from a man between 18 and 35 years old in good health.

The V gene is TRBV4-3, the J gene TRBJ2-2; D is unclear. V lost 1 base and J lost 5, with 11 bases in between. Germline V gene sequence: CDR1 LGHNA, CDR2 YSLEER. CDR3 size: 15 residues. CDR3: CASSQALQGTGELFF. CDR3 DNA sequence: TGCGCCAGCAGCCAAGCCCTTCAAGGGACCGGGGAGCTGTTTTTT.

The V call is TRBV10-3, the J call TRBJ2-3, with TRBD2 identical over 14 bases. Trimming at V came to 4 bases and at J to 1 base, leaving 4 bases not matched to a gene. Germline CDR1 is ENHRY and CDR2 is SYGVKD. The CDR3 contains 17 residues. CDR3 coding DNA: TGTGCCATCAGTGTGACTAGCGGGGGGGACCGCACAGATACGCAGTATTTT. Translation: CAISVTSGGDRTDTQYF.

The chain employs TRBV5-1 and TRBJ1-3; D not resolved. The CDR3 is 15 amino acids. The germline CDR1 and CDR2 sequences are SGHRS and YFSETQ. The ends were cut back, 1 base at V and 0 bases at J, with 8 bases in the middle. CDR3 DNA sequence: TGCGCCAGCAGCTTGACGTACCTCTCTGGAAACACCATATATTTT. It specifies CASSLTYLSGNTIYF.

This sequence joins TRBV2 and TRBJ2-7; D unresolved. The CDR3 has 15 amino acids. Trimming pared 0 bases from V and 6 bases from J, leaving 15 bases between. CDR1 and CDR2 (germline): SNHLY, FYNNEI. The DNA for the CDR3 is TGTGCCAGCAGTGAAGCGCGACTCACACAACCCGAGCAGTACTTC. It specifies CASSEARLTQPEQYF.

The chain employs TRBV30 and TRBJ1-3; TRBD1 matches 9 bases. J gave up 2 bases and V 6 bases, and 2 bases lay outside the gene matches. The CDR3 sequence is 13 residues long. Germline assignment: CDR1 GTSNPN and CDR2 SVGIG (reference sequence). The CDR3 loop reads CACTGGTGNTIYF. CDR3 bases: TGTGCCTGTACAGGGGGCACTGGAAACACCATATATTTT.

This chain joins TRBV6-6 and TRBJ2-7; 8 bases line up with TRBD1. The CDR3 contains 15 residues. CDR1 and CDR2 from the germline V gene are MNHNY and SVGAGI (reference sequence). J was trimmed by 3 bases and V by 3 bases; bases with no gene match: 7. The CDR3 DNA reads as TGTGCCAGCAGTTATCCCCCGACAGGGGTCTACGAGCAGTACTTC. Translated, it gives CASSYPPTGVYEQYF.

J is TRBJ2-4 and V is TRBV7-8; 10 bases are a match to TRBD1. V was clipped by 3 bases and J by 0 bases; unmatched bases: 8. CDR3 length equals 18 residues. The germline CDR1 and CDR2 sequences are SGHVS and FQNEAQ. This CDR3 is CASSFAGTGAVAKNIQYF. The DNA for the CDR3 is TGTGCCAGCAGCTTTGCCGGGACAGGGGCAGTAGCCAAAAACATTCAGTACTTC.

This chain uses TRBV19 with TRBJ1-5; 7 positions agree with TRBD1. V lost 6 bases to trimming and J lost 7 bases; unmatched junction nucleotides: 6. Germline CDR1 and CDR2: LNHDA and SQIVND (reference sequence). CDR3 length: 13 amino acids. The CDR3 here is CASSLDRVQPQHF. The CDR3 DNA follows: TGTGCCAGTAGCCTCGACAGGGTGCAGCCCCAGCATTTT.

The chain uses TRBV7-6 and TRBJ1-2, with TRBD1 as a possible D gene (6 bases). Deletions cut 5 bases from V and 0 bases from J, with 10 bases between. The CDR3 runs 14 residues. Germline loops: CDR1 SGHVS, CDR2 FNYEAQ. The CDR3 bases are TGTGCCAGCAGCATGGACAGAACTAACTATGGCTACACCTTC. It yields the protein CASSMDRTNYGYTF.

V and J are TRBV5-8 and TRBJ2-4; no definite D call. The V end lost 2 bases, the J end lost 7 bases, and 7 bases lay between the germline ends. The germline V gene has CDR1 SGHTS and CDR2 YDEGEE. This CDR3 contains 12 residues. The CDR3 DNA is TGTGCCAGCAGCTTTTTCAGGAACATTCAGTACTTC. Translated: CASSFFRNIQYF.

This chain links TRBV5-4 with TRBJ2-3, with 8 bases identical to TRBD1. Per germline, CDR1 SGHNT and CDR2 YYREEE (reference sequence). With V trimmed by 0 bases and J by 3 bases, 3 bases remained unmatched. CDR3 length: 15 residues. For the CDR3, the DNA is TGTGCCAGCAGCTTGGCGGGACAGGTGACAGATACGCAGTATTTT. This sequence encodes CASSLAGQVTDTQYF.

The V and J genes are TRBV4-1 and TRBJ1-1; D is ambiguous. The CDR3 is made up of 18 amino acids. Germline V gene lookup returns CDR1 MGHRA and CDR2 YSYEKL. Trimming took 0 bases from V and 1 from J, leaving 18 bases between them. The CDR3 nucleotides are TGCGCCAGCAGCCAAGATTACACGGGAAAGGGAAAGAACACTGAAGCTTTCTTT. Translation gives CASSQDYTGKGKNTEAFF.

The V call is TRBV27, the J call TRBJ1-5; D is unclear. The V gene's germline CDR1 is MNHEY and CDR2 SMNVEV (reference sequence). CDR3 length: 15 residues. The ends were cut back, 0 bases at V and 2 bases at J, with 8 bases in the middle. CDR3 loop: CASSLSWQGNQPQHF. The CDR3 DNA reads TGTGCCAGCAGTTTATCTTGGCAAGGCAATCAGCCCCAGCATTTT.

The CDR3 region has the DNA TGTGCCAGTAGTCCGGGCCCTGGTACCATAACGCAGTATTTT. It codes for CASSPGPGTITQYF. The rearrangement uses TRBV19 and TRBJ2-3; D not resolved. CDR1 and CDR2 from the germline V gene are LNHDA and SQIVND (reference sequence). The CDR3 totals 14 residues. The germline V and J ends were trimmed by 5 bases and 9 bases, with 18 bases remaining between them.

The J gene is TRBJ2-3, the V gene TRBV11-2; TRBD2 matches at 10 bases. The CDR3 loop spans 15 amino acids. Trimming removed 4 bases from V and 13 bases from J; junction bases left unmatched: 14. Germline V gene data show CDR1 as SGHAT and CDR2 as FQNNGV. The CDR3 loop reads CASSSGVTSGVVKYF. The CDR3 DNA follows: TGTGCCAGCAGCTCAGGGGTCACTAGCGGGGTCGTGAAGTATTTT.

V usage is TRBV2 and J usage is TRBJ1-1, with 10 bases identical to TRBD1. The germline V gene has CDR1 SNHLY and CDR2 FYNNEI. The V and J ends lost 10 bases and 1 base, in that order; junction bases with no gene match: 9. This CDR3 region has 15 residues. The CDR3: CATTPRDRGNTEAFF. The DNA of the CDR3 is TGTGCCACCACTCCCAGGGACAGGGGGAACACTGAAGCTTTCTTT.

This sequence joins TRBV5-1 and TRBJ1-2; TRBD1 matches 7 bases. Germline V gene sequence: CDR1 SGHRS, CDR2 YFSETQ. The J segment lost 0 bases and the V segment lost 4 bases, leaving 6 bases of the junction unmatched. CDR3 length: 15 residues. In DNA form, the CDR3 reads TGCGCCAGCAGCCCCGGGACAGAATCTAACTATGGCTACACCTTC. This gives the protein CASSPGTESNYGYTF. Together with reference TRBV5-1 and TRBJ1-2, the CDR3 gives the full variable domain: KAGVTQTPRYLIKTRGQQVTLSCSPISGHRSVSWYQQTPGQGLQFLFEYFSETQRNKGNFPGRFSGRQFSNSRSEMNVSTLELGDSALYLCASSPGTESNYGYTFGSGTRLTVV.

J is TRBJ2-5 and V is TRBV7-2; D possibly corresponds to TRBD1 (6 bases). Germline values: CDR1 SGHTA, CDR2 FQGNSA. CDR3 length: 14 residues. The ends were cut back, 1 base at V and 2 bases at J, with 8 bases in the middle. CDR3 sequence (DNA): TGTGCCAGCAGCTTAGACGGACAGCAAGAGACCCAGTACTTC. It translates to CASSLDGQQETQYF.

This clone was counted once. As DNA, the CDR3 is TGTGCCAGCGGGAGAACCGGACGGTACGAGCAGTACTTC. Residues: CASGRTGRYEQYF. This chain connects TRBV28 to TRBJ2-7, with D tentatively TRBD2 (5 bases). This CDR3 has 13 residues. Germline lookup yields CDR1 MDHEN and CDR2 SYDVKM. V was shortened by 8 bases and J by 4 bases, with 15 bases between the two germline ends.

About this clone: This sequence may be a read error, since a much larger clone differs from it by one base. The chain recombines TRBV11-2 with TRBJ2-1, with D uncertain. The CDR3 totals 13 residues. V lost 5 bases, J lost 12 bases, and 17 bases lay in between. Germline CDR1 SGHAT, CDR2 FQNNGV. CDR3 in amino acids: CASSTTGRMTQFF. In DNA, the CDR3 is TGTGCCAGCAGCACCACCGGCAGAATGACGCAGTTCTTC.

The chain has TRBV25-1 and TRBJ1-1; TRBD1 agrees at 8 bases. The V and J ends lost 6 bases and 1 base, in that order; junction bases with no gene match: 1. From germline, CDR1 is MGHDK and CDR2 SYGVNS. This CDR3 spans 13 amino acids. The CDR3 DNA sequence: TGTGCCAGCAGACAGGGGGGGAACACTGAAGCTTTCTTT. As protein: CASRQGGNTEAFF.

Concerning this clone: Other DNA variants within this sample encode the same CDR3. This chain's CDR3 is CASSRGTGAYEQYF. The DNA of the CDR3 is TGTGCCAGCAGCAGGGGGACTGGGGCCTACGAGCAGTACTTC. This chain links TRBV6-5 with TRBJ2-7; D may be TRBD1 (7 bases). V lost 6 bases, J lost 2 bases, and 14 bases lay in between. Per the germline V gene, CDR1 is MNHEY and CDR2 is SVGAGI. This CDR3 is 14 amino acids long.

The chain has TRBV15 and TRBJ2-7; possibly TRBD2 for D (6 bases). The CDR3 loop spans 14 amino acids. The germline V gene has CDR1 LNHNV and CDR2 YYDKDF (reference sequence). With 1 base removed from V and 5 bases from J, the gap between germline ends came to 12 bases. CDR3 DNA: TGTGCCACCAGCAGAGGGAGCGGAGGGCACGAGCAGTACTTC. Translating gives CATSRGSGGHEQYF.

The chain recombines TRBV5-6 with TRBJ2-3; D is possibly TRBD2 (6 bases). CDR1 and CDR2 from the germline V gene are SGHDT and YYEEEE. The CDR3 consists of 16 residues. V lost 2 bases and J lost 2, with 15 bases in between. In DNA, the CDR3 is TGTGCCAGCAGCTTAGCGGCGGGATGGGTCACAGATACGCAGTATTTT. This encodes CASSLAAGWVTDTQYF.

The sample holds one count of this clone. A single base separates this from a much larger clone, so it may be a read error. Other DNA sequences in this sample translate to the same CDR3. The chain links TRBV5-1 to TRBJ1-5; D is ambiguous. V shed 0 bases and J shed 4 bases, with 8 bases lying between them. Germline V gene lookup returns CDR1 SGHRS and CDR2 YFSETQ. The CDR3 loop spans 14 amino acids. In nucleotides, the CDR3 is TGCGCCAGCAGCTTGGGAGGGCTGAATCAGCCCCAGCATTTT. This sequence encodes CASSLGGLNQPQHF.

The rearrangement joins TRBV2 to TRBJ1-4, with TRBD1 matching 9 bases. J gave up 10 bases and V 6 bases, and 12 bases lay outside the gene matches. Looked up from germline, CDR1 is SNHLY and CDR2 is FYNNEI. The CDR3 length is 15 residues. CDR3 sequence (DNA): TGTGCCAGCAGCGAGTGGGGACAGGGAATGCTAAAACTGTTTTTT. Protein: CASSEWGQGMLKLFF.